The 27 T cell receptor beta chains below all came from one sample that was sequenced in a study of blood T cell repertoires in COVID-19. Only in-frame clones appear in the TCRdb table, and some are missing; sequencing was by immunoSEQ multiplex PCR. The table includes approximately 500,000 clones, 85% to 90% detected once. The material sequenced was peripheral blood. These receptors were collected from a man aged 18 to 29 with COVID-19, enrolled during active disease.

The rearrangement uses TRBV5-5 and TRBJ2-7, with 7 bases that match TRBD2. The V gene's germline CDR1 is SGHKS and CDR2 YYEKEE (reference sequence). The CDR3 has 15 residues. J was trimmed by 4 bases and V by 1 base; bases with no gene match: 8. The DNA for the CDR3 is TGTGCCAGCAGCTTGTTTGCGGGAGAAGGATACGAGCAGTACTTC. Residues: CASSLFAGEGYEQYF.

CDR3 DNA: TGTGCCAGCAGCCCTGATCTAGCGTTCTACGAGCAGTACTTC. Translated: CASSPDLAFYEQYF. The V and J genes are TRBV6-2 or TRBV6-3 and TRBJ2-7, with D tentatively TRBD2 (6 bases). In germline, CDR1 is MNHEY, CDR2 SVGEGT. This CDR3 has 14 residues. Trimming removed 6 bases at V and 3 bases at J, with 15 bases between.

J is TRBJ1-5 and V is TRBV11-3, with TRBD1 identical over 7 bases. CDR1 is SGHNT and CDR2 is YENEEA in the germline V gene. V was clipped by 5 bases and J by 5 bases; unmatched bases: 3. The CDR3 has 13 amino acids. The CDR3 is CASSKDRDQPQHF. The CDR3 coding sequence is TGTGCCAGCAGCAAAGACAGGGATCAGCCCCAGCATTTT. The full variable domain, in which reference TRBV11-3 and TRBJ1-5 provide the parts outside the CDR3, is EAGVVQSPRYKIIEKKQPVAFWCNPISGHNTLYWYLQNLGQGPELLIRYENEEAVDDSQLPKDRFSAERLKGVDSTLKIQPAELGDSAVYLCASSKDRDQPQHFGDGTRLSIL.

This chain connects TRBV18 to TRBJ2-3, with 10 bases fitting TRBD1. Germline assignment: CDR1 KGHSH and CDR2 LQKENI. The V gene end was trimmed by 2 bases and the J gene end by 2 bases; junction bases not matched to a gene: 7. The CDR3 sequence is 17 residues long. This chain's CDR3 is CASSPLPGQGTTDTQYF. Here the CDR3 DNA reads TGTGCCAGCTCACCATTACCGGGACAGGGGACCACAGATACGCAGTATTTT.

The rearrangement uses TRBV6-5 and TRBJ1-4; tentative D call: TRBD1 (6 bases). Trimming left V 0 bases short and J 5 bases short, with 13 bases between. From germline, CDR1 is MNHEY and CDR2 SVGAGI. The CDR3 sequence is 16 residues long. The CDR3 spells CASSYSKGTPNEKLFF. As DNA, the CDR3 is TGTGCCAGCAGTTACTCGAAAGGGACACCGAATGAAAAACTGTTTTTT.

The chain recombines TRBV30 with TRBJ2-7; 8 nucleotides line up with TRBD1. The CDR3 runs to 14 residues. Germline V lookup: CDR1 GTSNPN, CDR2 SVGIG (reference sequence). The V segment lost 0 bases and the J segment 3 bases; nucleotides outside the gene matches: 4. The CDR3 spells CAWSVSGGFYEQYF. The CDR3 nucleotides read TGTGCCTGGAGTGTTTCAGGGGGCTTCTACGAGCAGTACTTC. The full variable domain, in which reference TRBV30 and TRBJ2-7 provide the parts outside the CDR3, is SQTIHQWPATLVQPVGSPLSLECTVEGTSNPNLYWYRQAAGRGLQLLFYSVGIGQISSEVPQNLSASRPQDRQFILSSKKLLLSDSGFYLCAWSVSGGFYEQYFGPGTRLTVT.

This clone was detected once. The chain links TRBV28 to TRBJ2-7, with D tentatively TRBD2 (5 bases). CDR1 and CDR2 (germline): MDHEN, SYDVKM. CDR3 length: 14 amino acids. V dropped 6 bases and J dropped 2 bases, with 14 bases sitting between them. The CDR3 region has the DNA TGTGCCAGCAGCCGACGGACTCCAGCCTACGAGCAGTACTTC. This gives the protein CASSRRTPAYEQYF.

In DNA, the CDR3 is TGTGCCAGCAGTCGGGTGGGGCCTACAGATACGCAGTATTTT. Its protein is CASSRVGPTDTQYF. The chain combines TRBV2 with TRBJ2-3, with D tentatively TRBD1 (5 bases). Trimming took off 5 bases at V and 3 bases at J, with 12 bases between the two ends. The CDR3 has 14 residues. CDR1 and CDR2 from the germline V gene are SNHLY and FYNNEI.

This clone was counted once. The rearrangement joins TRBV2 to TRBJ1-4; D possibly corresponds to TRBD1 (6 bases). Germline CDR1 reads SNHLY; CDR2 reads FYNNEI. Trimming took 8 bases from V and 12 from J, leaving 22 bases between them. The CDR3 sequence is 14 residues long. For the CDR3, the DNA is TGTGCCAGCCATGTCGGGGGGCCACGGGGAGAACTGTTTTTT. Protein: CASHVGGPRGELFF.

This clone is a singleton in its sample. V is TRBV9 and J is TRBJ1-2; unclear D gene. Per the germline V gene, CDR1 is SGDLS and CDR2 is YYNGEE. CDR3 length: 14 amino acids. V lost 0 bases and J 5 bases, leaving 11 bases between the germline ends. The chain's CDR3 is CASSVDPSGYGYTF. DNA of the CDR3: TGTGCCAGCAGCGTAGACCCGTCAGGTTATGGCTACACCTTC.

V usage is TRBV18 and J usage is TRBJ2-7, with unresolved D. Trimming pared 8 bases from V and 3 bases from J, leaving 14 bases between. The germline gives CDR1 KGHSH, CDR2 LQKENI. This CDR3 is built from 13 residues. The CDR3 here is CASTSGSLYEQYF. The CDR3 DNA reads TGTGCCAGCACGTCCGGGTCTCTCTACGAGCAGTACTTC.

The chain carries TRBV25-1 and TRBJ2-1; D may be TRBD2 (5 bases). The V end was cut by 3 bases, the J end by 0 bases, with 12 bases between. Germline loops: CDR1 MGHDK, CDR2 SYGVNS. This CDR3 spans 16 amino acids. The CDR3 coding sequence is TGTGCCAGCAGTGACCACAGCGGAAGCTCCTACAATGAGCAGTTCTTC. It translates to CASSDHSGSSYNEQFF.

The CDR3 DNA reads TGTGCCTGTAGGGCGGGACAGCTTAATTACGAGCAGTACTTC. Its translation: CACRAGQLNYEQYF. The chain carries TRBV30 and TRBJ2-7; tentative D call: TRBD1 (7 bases). The CDR3 contains 14 residues. CDR1 GTSNPN and CDR2 SVGIG come from the germline V gene (reference sequence). V was trimmed by 6 bases and J by 4 bases, leaving 19 bases between them.

This sequence joins TRBV5-1 and TRBJ2-3; TRBD1 agrees at 11 bases. V lost 4 bases to trimming and J lost 4 bases; unmatched junction nucleotides: 8. The CDR3 is made up of 16 amino acids. From germline, CDR1 is SGHRS and CDR2 YFSETQ. The CDR3 protein is CASSQMPGQGADTQYF. The CDR3 coding sequence is TGCGCCAGCAGCCAAATGCCGGGACAGGGGGCAGATACGCAGTATTTT.

This rearrangement joins TRBV5-4 to TRBJ2-5; D perhaps matches TRBD2 (6 bases). Germline loops: CDR1 SGHNT, CDR2 YYREEE (reference sequence). This CDR3 spans 12 amino acids. Trimming shortened V by 3 bases and J by 5 bases, and 8 bases separated the two germline ends. The CDR3 loop is CASSSREETQYF. CDR3 coding DNA: TGTGCCAGCAGCTCTCGGGAGGAGACCCAGTACTTC.

The V gene is TRBV5-4, the J gene TRBJ2-7, with D perhaps matching TRBD2 (5 bases). V lost 1 base to trimming and J lost 3 bases, with 8 bases between them. CDR3 length equals 13 residues. From germline, CDR1 is SGHNT and CDR2 YYREEE (reference sequence). The CDR3 region is CASSLRGLYEQYF. The CDR3 DNA reads as TGTGCCAGCAGCTTGCGCGGACTCTACGAGCAGTACTTC.

The rearrangement links TRBV27 to TRBJ2-7, with TRBD1 matching 7 bases. In germline, CDR1 is MNHEY, CDR2 SMNVEV (reference sequence). Trimming removed 5 bases from V and 5 bases from J; junction bases left unmatched: 0. The CDR3 consists of 11 residues. CDR3 amino acids: CASSTGDEQYF. For the CDR3, the DNA is TGTGCCAGCAGTACAGGGGACGAGCAGTACTTC.

The V and J genes are TRBV10-3 and TRBJ2-7, with 8 bases matching TRBD1. Germline CDR1 is ENHRY and CDR2 is SYGVKD. V was pared by 5 bases and J by 4 bases, with 10 bases of the junction left unmatched. The CDR3 has 15 amino acids. CDR3 in DNA: TGTGCCATCAGTTCGGGACAGGATTACGCTTACGAGCAGTACTTC. The encoded protein is CAISSGQDYAYEQYF.

This clone occurred a few times. This rearrangement joins TRBV7-9 to TRBJ2-1; TRBD2 aligns across 8 bases. CDR3 size: 19 residues. Germline CDR1 is SEHNR and CDR2 is FQNEAQ (reference sequence). With V trimmed by 4 bases and J by 1 base, 15 bases remained unmatched. The CDR3 loop reads CASSSVYTSGVDSYNEQFF. In nucleotides, the CDR3 is TGTGCCAGCAGCTCCGTATACACTAGCGGAGTGGATTCCTACAATGAGCAGTTCTTC.

The V and J genes are TRBV28 and TRBJ2-3, with 13 nucleotides matching TRBD2. V shed 5 bases and J 0 bases; nucleotides not matched to a gene: 8. CDR1 is MDHEN, CDR2 SYDVKM, per germline. The CDR3 is made up of 18 amino acids. CDR3 amino acids: CASSQGTSGASSTDTQYF. The CDR3 DNA follows: TGTGCCAGCAGTCAAGGGACTAGCGGGGCATCTAGCACAGATACGCAGTATTTT.

The chain recombines TRBV6-5 with TRBJ2-7; D ambiguous. CDR1 MNHEY and CDR2 SVGAGI come from the germline V gene. This CDR3 spans 14 amino acids. With 0 bases removed from V and 1 base from J, the gap between germline ends came to 7 bases. CDR3 sequence reads: CASSYSFNSYEQYF. For the CDR3, the DNA is TGTGCCAGCAGTTACTCGTTTAATTCCTACGAGCAGTACTTC.

The chain is built from TRBV2 and TRBJ2-1, with 8 bases that match TRBD2. Germline CDR1 and CDR2: SNHLY and FYNNEI. Losses at the gene ends were 5 bases for V and 1 base for J; bases not matched to a gene: 4. There are 15 residues in the CDR3. The CDR3 nucleotides read TGTGCCAGCAGTATACGGGAGGGGTCCTACAATGAGCAGTTCTTC. It specifies CASSIREGSYNEQFF.

The rearrangement links TRBV14 to TRBJ1-2; D not certain. V gave up 6 bases and J gave up 0 bases, with 8 bases separating them. This CDR3 contains 13 residues. Germline V gives CDR1 SGHDN, CDR2 FVKESK. The CDR3 DNA follows: TGTGCCAGCAGTAGTCAAGCTAACTATGGCTACACCTTC. This encodes CASSSQANYGYTF.

V gene TRBV5-4 combines with J gene TRBJ1-1, with 7 bases lining up with TRBD1. CDR1 is SGHNT and CDR2 is YYREEE in the germline V gene (reference sequence). The length of the CDR3 is 14 residues. The junction had 5 bases not matched to a gene; V was cut back by 4 bases and J by 2 bases. CDR3 region: CASSGGTANTEAFF. The CDR3 coding sequence is TGTGCCAGCAGCGGAGGGACAGCAAACACTGAAGCTTTCTTT.

This chain links TRBV28 with TRBJ1-2; 8 bases fit TRBD1. V gave up 3 bases and J gave up 6 bases; unmatched junction bases: 6. Germline V gives CDR1 MDHEN, CDR2 SYDVKM. The CDR3 runs to 14 residues. CDR3 residues: CASSFGRGRDGYTF. The CDR3 DNA reads as TGTGCCAGCAGTTTTGGCAGGGGGCGCGATGGCTACACCTTC.

The genes are TRBV5-1 and TRBJ2-3; 11 nucleotides line up with TRBD2. The trim removed 4 bases at V and 2 bases at J, leaving 9 bases unmatched. Germline V lookup: CDR1 SGHRS, CDR2 YFSETQ. This CDR3 contains 17 residues. Here the CDR3 reads CASSPYIAGGITDTQYF. Here the CDR3 DNA reads TGCGCCAGCAGCCCTTATATAGCGGGGGGGATCACAGATACGCAGTATTTT.

On this clone: Other DNA variants within this sample encode the same CDR3. The chain employs TRBV27 and TRBJ2-3, with TRBD2 identical over 10 bases. The ends lost 2 bases at V and 3 bases at J; junction bases unmatched: 5. The CDR3 length is 16 residues. Per the germline V gene, CDR1 is MNHEY and CDR2 is SMNVEV (reference sequence). In DNA form, the CDR3 reads TGTGCCAGCAGTTTAGGGCTAGCGGGGGTTACAGATACGCAGTATTTT. It yields the protein CASSLGLAGVTDTQYF.